The source of this TCR beta chain is a study of liver allograft versus peripheral blood T cells. Study-level background: The authors compared T cell receptor repertoires in transplanted livers with those in the peripheral blood of recipients.

Points from the study as a whole: Reportedly, liver allograft T cell receptor repertoires differed from peripheral blood ones.

TCRdb itself ran the reads through MiXCR, one entry per CDR3 protein. The repertoire holds about 1,900 distinct CDR3 sequences, with around 19% as singletons. CDR1 is MNHEY, CDR2 SMNVEV, per germline (reference sequence). V shed 5 bases and J shed 3 bases, with 11 bases lying between them. This CDR3 contains 14 residues. This clonotype showed up many times. The antigen is unknown. V usage is TRBV27 and J usage is TRBJ1-5; D remains ambiguous. The receptor comes from a human patient who had a liver transplant. Some of these T cells may belong to the graft donor. The CDR3 nucleotides are TGTGCCAGCAGTCCCCTCGCGGACAATCAGCCCCAGCATTTT. Encoded protein: CASSPLADNQPQHF.